Listed here are 11 T cell receptor beta chains from one sample, sequenced in a study of shared clonotypes between healthy human individuals. Here immunoSEQ multiplex PCR was the method, and the copy in TCRdb shows in-frame clones only, minus some. The profile shows hundreds of thousands of clones, 60% to 75% of them singletons. The sample was memory CD4+ T cells sorted from blood. As to subset: CD45RA-negative fraction. Source of these receptors: a woman aged 25-40 years in good health.

V gene TRBV7-3 combines with J gene TRBJ2-7; D is perhaps TRBD1 or TRBD2 (5 bases each). The germline gives CDR1 SGHTA, CDR2 FQGTGA. CDR3 size: 14 residues. Trimming took off 4 bases at V and 5 bases at J, with 15 bases between the two ends. The CDR3 loop reads CASSSYGGAHEQYF. CDR3 in DNA: TGTGCCAGCAGCTCCTATGGGGGAGCCCACGAGCAGTACTTC.

The chain recombines TRBV28 with TRBJ2-7; 9 nucleotides match TRBD2. The CDR3 sequence is 14 residues long. CDR1 and CDR2 from the germline V gene are MDHEN and SYDVKM. V lost 5 bases and J lost 0; bases outside the gene matches: 2. The CDR3 DNA reads TGTGCCAGCAGTCCTAGCGGGGTCTCCTACGAGCAGTACTTC. Its translation: CASSPSGVSYEQYF.

In regard to this clone: At the DNA level, this CDR3 is encoded by other sequences in the same sample as well. The chain joins TRBV14 to TRBJ1-1; no clear D. Trimming cost V 4 bases and J 7 bases, with 7 bases left between them. In germline, CDR1 is SGHDN, CDR2 FVKESK. The CDR3 has 11 amino acids. The CDR3 reads CASSRTVEAFF. In nucleotides, the CDR3 is TGTGCCAGCAGCCGTACGGTTGAAGCTTTCTTT.

The chain recombines TRBV5-6 with TRBJ1-1; a weak D match, TRBD1 (5 bases). The CDR3 has 13 residues. V was shortened by 3 bases and J by 5 bases, with 11 bases between the two germline ends. The V gene's germline CDR1 is SGHDT and CDR2 YYEEEE. The DNA for the CDR3 is TGTGCCAGCAGCTCTATACAGGTGACTGAAGCTTTCTTT. Residues: CASSSIQVTEAFF. The variable domain in full, with the rest retrieved from reference TRBV5-6 and TRBJ1-1, is DAGVTQSPTHLIKTRGQQVTLRCSPKSGHDTVSWYQQALGQGPQFIFQYYEEEERQRGNFPDRFSGHQFPNYSSELNVNALLLGDSALYLCASSSIQVTEAFFGQGTRLTVV.

The chain uses TRBV6-4 and TRBJ2-3, with a tentative D call TRBD1 (6 bases). Trimming took off 4 bases at V and 2 bases at J, with 10 bases between the two ends. CDR3 length equals 14 residues. The V gene's germline CDR1 is MRHNA and CDR2 SNTAGT. CDR3 residues: CASSVQGITDTQYF. The CDR3, as DNA: TGTGCCAGCAGTGTACAGGGCATCACAGATACGCAGTATTTT.

The chain employs TRBV7-6 and TRBJ2-1; D tentatively fits TRBD1 or TRBD2 (5 bases each). The CDR3 contains 13 residues. Germline loops: CDR1 SGHVS, CDR2 FNYEAQ. V gave up 5 bases and J gave up 4 bases, with 9 bases separating them. The CDR3 DNA reads as TGTGCCAGCAGCCTCGGGACGTACAATGAGCAGTTCTTC. Translating it yields CASSLGTYNEQFF. Looking up the rest from reference TRBV7-6 and TRBJ2-1 gives the full variable domain: GAGVSQSPRYKVTKRGQDVALRCDPISGHVSLYWYRQALGQGPEFLTYFNYEAQQDKSGLPNDRFSAERPEGSISTLTIQRTEQRDSAMYRCASSLGTYNEQFFGPGTRLTVL.

The V and J genes are TRBV28 and TRBJ1-1, with TRBD1 identical over 9 bases. This CDR3 comprises 13 residues. Per the germline V gene, CDR1 is MDHEN and CDR2 is SYDVKM. J was trimmed by 4 bases and V by 4 bases; bases with no gene match: 1. The CDR3 DNA reads as TGTGCCAGCAGTTCGGACAGGGGCACTGAAGCTTTCTTT. This translates into CASSSDRGTEAFF.

The chain combines TRBV27 with TRBJ2-1, with D possibly matching TRBD2 (6 bases). Germline CDR1 and CDR2: MNHEY and SMNVEV (reference sequence). CDR3 size: 15 residues. Deletions cut 2 bases from V and 7 bases from J, with 15 bases between. The CDR3 sequence is CASSLSAGRRNEQFF. CDR3 DNA sequence: TGTGCCAGCAGTTTAAGCGCGGGGAGAAGGAATGAGCAGTTCTTC.

A single count supports this clone. The rearrangement uses TRBV27 and TRBJ2-7; maybe TRBD1 (5 bases). Germline loops: CDR1 MNHEY, CDR2 SMNVEV (reference sequence). The ends were cut back, 3 bases at V and 3 bases at J, with 15 bases in the middle. The length of the CDR3 is 15 residues. CDR3 in amino acids: CASSLKGWGNYEQYF. The CDR3 nucleotides read TGTGCCAGCAGTTTGAAGGGGTGGGGAAACTACGAGCAGTACTTC.

Only one count was recorded for this clone. This chain uses TRBV6-1 with TRBJ2-2, with a weak D call TRBD1 (6 bases). The germline CDR1 and CDR2 sequences are MNHNS and SASEGT. V lost 8 bases, J lost 5 bases, and 18 bases lay in between. The CDR3 runs to 15 residues. The CDR3 sequence: CASGHREKSTGELFF. In DNA form, the CDR3 reads TGTGCCAGCGGTCACAGGGAGAAATCGACCGGGGAGCTGTTTTTT.

The chain combines TRBV11-1 with TRBJ2-7; tentatively, D is TRBD1 (5 bases). V was shortened by 8 bases and J by 6 bases, with 17 bases between the two germline ends. The CDR3 extends over 13 amino acids. Germline-derived CDR1 and CDR2 are SGHAT and FQDESV (reference sequence). In DNA, the CDR3 is TGTGCCAGCCAGGACAAATCCTTCGGCGAGCAGTACTTC. Its translation is CASQDKSFGEQYF.